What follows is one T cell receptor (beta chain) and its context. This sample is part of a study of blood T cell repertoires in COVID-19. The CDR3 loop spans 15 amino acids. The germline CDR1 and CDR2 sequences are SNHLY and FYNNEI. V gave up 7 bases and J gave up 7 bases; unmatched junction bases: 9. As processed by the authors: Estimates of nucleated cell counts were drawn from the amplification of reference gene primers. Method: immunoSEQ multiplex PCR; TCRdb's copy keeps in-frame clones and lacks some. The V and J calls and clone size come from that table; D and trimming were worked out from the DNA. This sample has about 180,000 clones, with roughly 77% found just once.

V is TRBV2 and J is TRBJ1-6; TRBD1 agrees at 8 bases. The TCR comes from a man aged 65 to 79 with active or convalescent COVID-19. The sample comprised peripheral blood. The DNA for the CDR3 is TGTGCCAGCAAAGAGACGCAGGGGGCCAATTCACCCCTCCACTTT. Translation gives CASKETQGANSPLHF.